What follows are 12 T cell receptor beta chains derived from one specimen sequenced in a study of blood T cell repertoires in COVID-19. Data came from immunoSEQ multiplex PCR; TCRdb stores just in-frame clones and leaves some out. The sample consists of fewer than 300,000 clones, about 89% of them appearing once. The source material was peripheral blood. The source of these receptors is a young woman with COVID-19, enrolled during active disease.

Notes on this clone: The sample contains more than one DNA sequence encoding this CDR3. The CDR3 region is CASSRTGNYGYTF. The CDR3 region has the DNA TGTGCCAGCAGTCGAACAGGGAACTATGGCTACACCTTC. V gene TRBV3-1 (or the pseudogene TRBV3-2) combines with J gene TRBJ1-2; maybe TRBD1 (6 bases). The length of the CDR3 is 13 residues. Trimming pared 6 bases from V and 2 bases from J, leaving 10 bases between. The V gene's germline CDR1 is LGHDT and CDR2 YNNKEL (reference sequence).

This clone was seen more than once but under ten times. The J gene is TRBJ1-2, the V gene TRBV2, with D tentatively TRBD1 (5 bases). V was clipped by 6 bases and J by 5 bases, with 13 bases between them. The CDR3 loop spans 13 amino acids. Germline CDR1 is SNHLY and CDR2 is FYNNEI. The CDR3 DNA reads TGTGCCAGCAGCAAAGGGACTGCTTATGGCTACACCTTC. It yields the protein CASSKGTAYGYTF.

The chain joins TRBV11-2 to TRBJ1-5, with D possibly TRBD1 on 6 matching bases. Germline loops: CDR1 SGHAT, CDR2 FQNNGV. The CDR3 has 16 amino acids. V lost 0 bases to trimming and J lost 0 bases, with 9 bases between them. The CDR3, as DNA: TGTGCCAGCAGCTTAGATTACAGGGTTAGCAATCAGCCCCAGCATTTT. Amino acids: CASSLDYRVSNQPQHF.

The chain joins TRBV7-7 to TRBJ2-5; the match to TRBD2 covers 8 bases. Germline-derived CDR1 and CDR2 are SSHAT and FNYEAQ (reference sequence). Unmatched junction bases numbered 6, after V lost 5 bases and J lost 4 bases. The CDR3 is 14 amino acids. The CDR3 is CASSNGLAGETQYF. The CDR3 DNA sequence: TGTGCCAGCAGCAACGGACTAGCCGGAGAGACCCAGTACTTC.

This sequence joins TRBV6-5 and TRBJ1-2; no definite D call. Trimming took off 0 bases at V and 2 bases at J, with 7 bases between the two ends. CDR3 length: 14 amino acids. Per germline, CDR1 MNHEY and CDR2 SVGAGI. CDR3 sequence (DNA): TGTGCCAGCAGTTACTCGCAGAAAAACTATGGCTACACCTTC. Translated, it gives CASSYSQKNYGYTF.

V and J are TRBV5-6 and TRBJ2-3, with D possibly TRBD2 on 5 matching bases. The CDR3 extends over 15 amino acids. V lost 0 bases and J 4 bases, leaving 12 bases between the germline ends. CDR1 SGHDT and CDR2 YYEEEE come from the germline V gene. Here the CDR3 reads CASSLDEGTADTQYF. CDR3 nucleotide sequence: TGTGCCAGCAGCTTGGATGAGGGTACAGCAGATACGCAGTATTTT.

The gene calls are TRBV6-4 and TRBJ1-2, with D possibly TRBD1 on 5 matching bases. Germline CDR1 and CDR2: MRHNA and SNTAGT. V lost 2 bases to trimming and J lost 4 bases, with 8 bases between them. The length of the CDR3 is 13 residues. As DNA, the CDR3 is TGTGCCAGCAGTGACGCCAGGGTCTATGGCTACACCTTC. Its translation is CASSDARVYGYTF.

The J gene is TRBJ2-5, the V gene TRBV9; 9 bases align to TRBD1. The V gene's germline CDR1 is SGDLS and CDR2 YYNGEE. V shed 4 bases and J 4 bases; nucleotides not matched to a gene: 8. The CDR3 is 15 amino acids. This CDR3 reads CASSPSGQGRETQYF. The CDR3 region has the DNA TGTGCCAGCAGCCCGTCCGGACAGGGGAGAGAGACCCAGTACTTC.

The chain couples TRBV5-6 to TRBJ1-1; D gene ambiguous. Trimming stripped 1 base from V and 1 base from J, with 8 bases between. The CDR3 spans 14 residues. Germline V gene lookup returns CDR1 SGHDT and CDR2 YYEEEE. As DNA, the CDR3 is TGTGCCAGCAGCTTGTACAACCAGAACACTGAAGCTTTCTTT. Protein product: CASSLYNQNTEAFF.

The chain joins TRBV18 to TRBJ2-2; no firm D call. From germline, CDR1 is KGHSH and CDR2 LQKENI. This CDR3 region has 16 residues. V lost 3 bases and J 0 bases, leaving 11 bases between the germline ends. CDR3 DNA sequence: TGTGCCAGCTCACCCCAAAGCGTTTCGAACACCGGGGAGCTGTTTTTT. It is translated as CASSPQSVSNTGELFF.

This chain joins TRBV5-4 and TRBJ2-5; TRBD2 agrees at 8 bases. This CDR3 spans 13 amino acids. V shed 4 bases and J 7 bases; nucleotides not matched to a gene: 6. The V gene's germline CDR1 is SGHNT and CDR2 YYREEE (reference sequence). CDR3 sequence (DNA): TGTGCCAGCAGCACGGGACTAGAGGGGACCCAGTACTTC. Protein sequence: CASSTGLEGTQYF.

CDR3: CASSPGQGANSGANVLTF. The CDR3, as DNA: TGCGCCAGCAGCCCCGGACAGGGGGCCAACTCTGGGGCCAACGTCCTGACTTTC. The chain links TRBV5-1 to TRBJ2-6, with 11 bases fitting TRBD1. V dropped 4 bases and J dropped 0; count of bases not matched to a gene: 6. Per the germline V gene, CDR1 is SGHRS and CDR2 is YFSETQ. The CDR3 contains 18 residues.